This entry lists 24 T cell receptor beta chains sequenced from one sample in a study of T-cell reconstitution after alpha-beta-depleted transplantation in children. Unique molecular identifiers tagged the TCRbeta library. TCRdb reprocessed the PCR reads via MiXCR and lists one record per CDR3 protein. The sample has approximately 800,000 distinct CDR3 sequences, around 15% seen once. Sequencing used PBMCs, mostly from graft donor cells, obtained 360 days after TCRalphabeta/CD19-depleted stem cell transplant. The source is a male patient between 10 and 17 years old who had a stem cell transplant for acute lymphoblastic leukemia, so the T cells may come from the graft donor.

This chain uses TRBV12-3 or TRBV12-4 with TRBJ1-5; D gene ambiguous. V was clipped by 6 bases and J by 2 bases, with 14 bases between them. The CDR3 is 15 amino acids. The CDR3 nucleotides are TGTGCCAGCAGCCAAGGCCGGAGGGGCAATCAGCCCCAGCATTTT. This translates into CASSQGRRGNQPQHF.

Here the CDR3 reads CSVEVTSAYNEQFF. The CDR3, as DNA: TGCAGCGTTGAAGTGACTAGCGCGTACAATGAGCAGTTCTTC. This rearrangement joins TRBV29-1 to TRBJ2-1, with 8 bases lining up with TRBD2. This CDR3 has 14 amino acids. V lost 1 base to trimming and J lost 4 bases; unmatched junction nucleotides: 3. Germline lookup yields CDR1 SQVTM and CDR2 ANQGSEA.

V gene TRBV18 combines with J gene TRBJ1-5; D possibly corresponds to TRBD1 (6 bases). Germline V gives CDR1 KGHSH, CDR2 LQKENI. Trimming pared 3 bases from V and 6 bases from J, leaving 18 bases between. The CDR3 consists of 16 residues. CDR3 loop: CASSPGGGAYVQPQHF. CDR3 DNA sequence: TGTGCCAGCTCACCGGGCGGGGGCGCTTACGTTCAGCCCCAGCATTTT.

This clonotype was detected only once. It may be a read error: a sequence one base away is much more abundant. CDR3 loop: CASGPFRAGVRYNEQFF. In DNA form, the CDR3 reads TGTGCCAGCGGCCCTTTCAGGGCGGGAGTTCGGTACAATGAGCAGTTCTTC. The chain has TRBV7-8 and TRBJ2-1; TRBD2 agrees at 7 bases. The trim removed 8 bases at V and 4 bases at J, leaving 17 bases unmatched. This CDR3 spans 17 amino acids. CDR1 is SGHVS and CDR2 is FQNEAQ in the germline V gene.

The CDR3 region is CASTTGEDETQYF. DNA of the CDR3: TGCGCCAGCACGACCGGGGAGGACGAGACCCAGTACTTC. The chain joins TRBV5-1 to TRBJ2-5; D is possibly TRBD2 (6 bases). Germline values: CDR1 SGHRS, CDR2 YFSETQ. Trimming stripped 6 bases from V and 5 bases from J, with 14 bases between. CDR3 length: 13 residues.

The chain recombines TRBV11-2 with TRBJ2-5, with D uncertain. V shed 2 bases and J shed 12 bases, with 22 bases lying between them. Germline V gene lookup returns CDR1 SGHAT and CDR2 FQNNGV. The CDR3 spans 15 residues. Written as DNA, the CDR3 is TGTGCCAGCAGCTTACCCAATCACTTCCAAGAGATTGAGTACTTC. Amino acids: CASSLPNHFQEIEYF.

This clonotype came up many times. The chain has TRBV24-1 and TRBJ2-3; D may be TRBD2 (5 bases). Germline V gene lookup returns CDR1 KGHDR and CDR2 SFDVKD. The CDR3 sequence is 16 residues long. The V end was cut by 7 bases, the J end by 2 bases, with 18 bases between. In DNA form, the CDR3 reads TGTGCCACCAGCCCGGACTGGGGATGGCCCACAGATACGCAGTATTTT. This codes for CATSPDWGWPTDTQYF.

This clonotype was seen a handful of times. This chain connects TRBV15 to TRBJ2-1, with 9 bases fitting TRBD2. CDR1 LNHNV and CDR2 YYDKDF come from the germline V gene (reference sequence). This CDR3 has 15 amino acids. V lost 4 bases, J lost 6 bases, and 7 bases stayed unmatched. The CDR3 loop reads CATSKFAGGGNEQFF. In DNA, the CDR3 is TGTGCCACCAGCAAATTCGCGGGAGGGGGCAATGAGCAGTTCTTC.

This rearrangement joins TRBV20-1 to TRBJ1-5; TRBD1 is a possible D gene (5 bases). CDR1 is DFQATT and CDR2 is SNEGSKA in the germline V gene (reference sequence). Trimming removed 3 bases from V and 0 bases from J, with 21 bases in between. The CDR3 loop spans 18 amino acids. This chain's CDR3 is CSASQILGAQYSNQPQHF. In DNA, the CDR3 is TGCAGTGCTAGCCAAATCCTCGGGGCCCAATATAGCAATCAGCCCCAGCATTTT.

Comments on this clonotype: The junction and the germline gene differ at one end; a read error may be behind it. The gene calls are TRBV10-3 and TRBJ2-5; D may be TRBD2 (5 bases). CDR1 ENHRY and CDR2 SYGVKD come from the germline V gene. There are 15 residues in the CDR3. The CDR3 DNA is TGTGCCATCAGCGAGAGGCCGGGTTCTTGGGAGACCCAGCACTTC. This encodes CAISERPGSWETQHF.

The J gene is TRBJ2-7, the V gene TRBV9, with 7 bases aligning to TRBD2. The junction had 18 bases not matched to a gene; V was cut back by 3 bases and J by 3 bases. Germline CDR1 is SGDLS and CDR2 is YYNGEE. This CDR3 contains 18 residues. CDR3 region: CASSAAAVTAGSGYEQYF. The CDR3 region has the DNA TGTGCCAGCAGCGCCGCGGCCGTGACAGCGGGAAGCGGCTACGAGCAGTACTTC.

The chain recombines TRBV25-1 with TRBJ2-7, with 9 nucleotides matching TRBD1. This CDR3 comprises 17 residues. V lost 4 bases, J lost 2 bases, and 12 bases stayed unmatched. From germline, CDR1 is MGHDK and CDR2 SYGVNS. CDR3 sequence: CASSGGQGPEPTYEQYF. CDR3 bases: TGTGCCAGCAGTGGGGGACAGGGCCCGGAACCAACCTACGAGCAGTACTTC.

V gene TRBV5-1 combines with J gene TRBJ1-5; the match to TRBD1 covers 7 bases. The CDR3 has 14 amino acids. Trimming at V came to 4 bases and at J to 7 bases, leaving 8 bases not matched to a gene. Germline V CDR1 and CDR2: SGHRS, YFSETQ. CDR3 DNA: TGCGCCAGCAGCCAGGGACAGCGTGGACAGCCCCAGCATTTT. The encoded protein is CASSQGQRGQPQHF.

For the CDR3, the DNA is TGCGCCAGCAGCCAAGCTATTCTGGGAAAACGCCCCTACGAGCAGTACTTC. Translated, it gives CASSQAILGKRPYEQYF. V gene TRBV4-1 combines with J gene TRBJ2-7; no firm D call. The CDR3 extends over 17 amino acids. V lost 1 base and J lost 2, with 18 bases in between. From germline, CDR1 is MGHRA and CDR2 YSYEKL.

The sample holds many counts of this clonotype. The chain combines TRBV24-1 with TRBJ2-2; D gene ambiguous. Germline V CDR1 and CDR2: KGHDR, SFDVKD. The CDR3 is 14 amino acids. The ends were cut back, 0 bases at V and 10 bases at J, with 11 bases in the middle. The CDR3 bases are TGTGCCACCAGTGATTTGGGACGGACCTCGGAGCTGTTTTTT. Its translation is CATSDLGRTSELFF.

The V gene is TRBV5-1, the J gene TRBJ2-1; D is unclear. In germline, CDR1 is SGHRS, CDR2 YFSETQ. Trimming took 6 bases from V and 0 from J, leaving 10 bases between them. CDR3 length equals 14 residues. CDR3 coding DNA: TGCGCCAGCATGTATGACTTCTCCTACAATGAGCAGTTCTTC. It codes for CASMYDFSYNEQFF.

V and J are TRBV21-1 and TRBJ1-1. TRBV21-1 is a pseudogene segment. The CDR3 sequence is 14 residues long. The CDR3 region is CASSKADTHTEAFF. CDR3 coding DNA: TGTGCCAGCAGCAAAGCGGACACCCACACTGAAGCTTTCTTT.

V is TRBV5-1 and J is TRBJ2-1; maybe TRBD2 (6 bases). Germline V gives CDR1 SGHRS, CDR2 YFSETQ. The CDR3 loop spans 16 amino acids. The ends were cut back, 1 base at V and 3 bases at J, with 14 bases in the middle. The CDR3, as DNA: TGCGCCAGCAGCTTGACGTCGGCGGGAATCTACAATGAGCAGTTCTTC. This sequence encodes CASSLTSAGIYNEQFF.

CDR3 nucleotides: TGCAGTGCCCGATCGGTGCATGGTTGGAACACTGAAGCTTTCTTT. Protein product: CSARSVHGWNTEAFF. The rearrangement uses TRBV20-1 and TRBJ1-1; D not resolved. The V end was cut by 6 bases, the J end by 1 base, with 18 bases between. The CDR3 spans 15 residues. The germline CDR1 and CDR2 sequences are DFQATT and SNEGSKA (reference sequence).

The J gene is TRBJ1-4, the V gene TRBV29-1; 7 nucleotides line up with TRBD1. The CDR3 covers 15 residues. The germline V gene encodes CDR1 SQVTM and CDR2 ANQGSEA. Unmatched junction bases numbered 15, after V lost 6 bases and J lost 8 bases. Here the CDR3 reads CSVRTATGWGEKLFF. In nucleotides, the CDR3 is TGCAGCGTCCGAACCGCGACAGGGTGGGGCGAAAAACTGTTTTTT.

V usage is TRBV5-1 and J usage is TRBJ2-5; the match to TRBD1 covers 8 bases. CDR3 length: 15 residues. V lost 3 bases, J lost 5 bases, and 9 bases stayed unmatched. Looked up from germline, CDR1 is SGHRS and CDR2 is YFSETQ. The chain's CDR3 is CASSSHGQGGETQYF. The CDR3 DNA reads as TGCGCCAGCAGCTCACACGGACAGGGCGGCGAGACCCAGTACTTC.

This clonotype was recorded a few times. This chain uses TRBV25-1 with TRBJ1-1; 7 nucleotides agree with TRBD1. J gave up 1 base and V 7 bases, and 12 bases lay outside the gene matches. CDR1 and CDR2 from the germline V gene are MGHDK and SYGVNS. The CDR3 contains 16 residues. The CDR3 spells CASIPGQPFTNTEAFF. Here the CDR3 DNA reads TGTGCCAGCATTCCGGGACAGCCTTTTACGAACACTGAAGCTTTCTTT.

The chain joins TRBV9 to TRBJ2-7, with unresolved D. The V gene's germline CDR1 is SGDLS and CDR2 YYNGEE. V was pared by 0 bases and J by 5 bases, with 12 bases between. The CDR3 has 14 amino acids. The CDR3: CASSVGSIGNEQYF. CDR3 sequence (DNA): TGTGCCAGCAGCGTAGGTAGTATCGGCAACGAGCAGTACTTC. Variable domain in full (rest from reference TRBV9 and TRBJ2-7): DSGVTQTPKHLITATGQRVTLRCSPRSGDLSVYWYQQSLDQGLQFLIQYYNGEERAKGNILERFSAQQFPDLHSELNLSSLELGDSALYFCASSVGSIGNEQYFGPGTRLTVT.

This clonotype came up a few times. V is TRBV5-1 and J is TRBJ2-6; perhaps TRBD1 as D (5 bases). The germline V gene encodes CDR1 SGHRS and CDR2 YFSETQ. This CDR3 contains 18 residues. Trimming left V 4 bases short and J 0 bases short, with 17 bases between. The DNA for the CDR3 is TGCGCCAGCAGCCTCCCTGAAGGGGCTCACTCTGGGGCCAACGTCCTGACTTTC. As protein: CASSLPEGAHSGANVLTF. The full variable domain, rest sourced from reference TRBV5-1 and TRBJ2-6, is KAGVTQTPRYLIKTRGQQVTLSCSPISGHRSVSWYQQTPGQGLQFLFEYFSETQRNKGNFPGRFSGRQFSNSRSEMNVSTLELGDSALYLCASSLPEGAHSGANVLTFGAGSRLTVL.